These 27 T cell receptor beta chains share one sample of origin, sequenced in a study of T cells after yellow fever vaccination. TCRdb passed the 5' RACE reads through MiXCR, listing each CDR3 protein once. The data show about 210,000 distinct CDR3 sequences, about 3% seen once. Sequences were derived from CD4+ T cells sorted from PBMCs, sampled 10 days after the yellow fever booster vaccination. The source is a man younger than 35 who received the YFV17D yellow fever vaccine.

Many counts were recorded for this clonotype. V usage is TRBV6-5 and J usage is TRBJ2-5; D is perhaps TRBD2 (6 bases). The CDR3 is 12 amino acids. Germline CDR1 is MNHEY and CDR2 is SVGAGI. V was cut by 2 bases and J by 5 bases, with 6 bases left in between. CDR3 DNA: TGTGCCAGCAGTTACGGGGGGGAGACCCAGTACTTC. Translation gives CASSYGGETQYF.

The V call is TRBV7-3, the J call TRBJ1-1; D remains unclear. This CDR3 has 13 amino acids. Trimming cost V 3 bases and J 5 bases, with 10 bases left between them. Germline V gene lookup returns CDR1 SGHTA and CDR2 FQGTGA. CDR3 residues: CASSFGMWTEAFF. As DNA, the CDR3 is TGTGCCAGCAGCTTTGGGATGTGGACTGAAGCTTTCTTT.

On this clonotype itself: A much larger clone sits a single nucleotide away, making a read error possible. This chain joins TRBV2 and TRBJ2-5; 8 bases align to TRBD2. V lost 6 bases and J lost 4; bases outside the gene matches: 4. CDR3 size: 13 residues. The germline V gene has CDR1 SNHLY and CDR2 FYNNEI. CDR3 in DNA: TGTGCCAGCAGCCGGGCGGGGGGAGAGACCCAGTACTTC. Translation gives CASSRAGGETQYF.

The chain has TRBV20-1 and TRBJ2-7, with 13 positions matching TRBD2. V trimming: 1 base; J trimming: 7 bases; junction bases outside the gene matches: 7. Germline V gene lookup returns CDR1 DFQATT and CDR2 SNEGSKA (reference sequence). The CDR3 has 15 amino acids. The CDR3, as DNA: TGCAGTGCTAGAGGGATGGGACTAGCGGGGAGGGAGCAGTACTTC. Translation gives CSARGMGLAGREQYF.

This clonotype was picked up many times. This chain joins TRBV28 and TRBJ2-7; D uncertain. The CDR3 loop spans 15 amino acids. The V end was cut by 7 bases, the J end by 2 bases, with 18 bases between. CDR1 is MDHEN, CDR2 SYDVKM, per germline. This CDR3 reads CASTFALVPTYEQYV. The DNA of the CDR3 is TGTGCCAGCACCTTCGCGTTGGTACCTACCTACGAGCAGTACGTC.

Many counts were recorded for this clonotype. This chain links TRBV7-2 with TRBJ2-7; 9 bases agree with TRBD1. The length of the CDR3 is 14 residues. With 5 bases clipped from V and 5 bases from J, the junction kept 7 bases outside the gene matches. Germline CDR1 and CDR2: SGHTA and FQGNSA. As DNA, the CDR3 is TGTGCCAGCAGCCCGCGGACAGGGGTCGACGAGCAGTACTTC. Translated, it gives CASSPRTGVDEQYF.

The J gene is TRBJ2-3, the V gene TRBV5-8, with 8 bases aligning to TRBD1. The length of the CDR3 is 15 residues. V was pared by 3 bases and J by 3 bases, with 6 bases of the junction left unmatched. Looked up from germline, CDR1 is SGHTS and CDR2 is YDEGEE. The DNA for the CDR3 is TGTGCCAGCAGCTGGTGGACAGGGTCAACAGATACGCAGTATTTT. Amino acid sequence: CASSWWTGSTDTQYF.

This clonotype was counted only a few times. The chain is built from TRBV9 and TRBJ2-7, with TRBD2 matching over 7 bases. CDR3 length: 16 amino acids. Trimming at V came to 3 bases and at J to 4 bases, leaving 13 bases not matched to a gene. In germline, CDR1 is SGDLS, CDR2 YYNGEE. CDR3 loop: CASSAFRTSVVYEQYF. The CDR3 nucleotides read TGTGCCAGCAGCGCCTTTCGAACTAGCGTAGTTTACGAGCAGTACTTC.

The chain employs TRBV12-5 and TRBJ2-6, with D tentatively TRBD1 or TRBD2 (6 bases each). Germline CDR1 and CDR2: LGHNT and FRNRAP. Trimming took 0 bases from V and 0 from J, leaving 24 bases between them. The CDR3 loop spans 22 amino acids. The CDR3 DNA is TGTGCTAGTGGTTTGGTAAATAGGATAGGGCCGGGGGCCCTCTCTGGGGCCAACGTCCTGACTTTC. It encodes CASGLVNRIGPGALSGANVLTF.

The sample holds a few counts of this clonotype. CDR3: CASSPRARGIYNEQFF. Here the CDR3 DNA reads TGCGCCAGCAGCCCGAGGGCCAGGGGTATATACAATGAGCAGTTCTTC. The V call is TRBV4-3, the J call TRBJ2-1; tentative D call: TRBD1 (6 bases). CDR3 size: 16 residues. V was trimmed by 4 bases and J by 4 bases, leaving 17 bases between them. CDR1 and CDR2 (germline): LGHNA, YSLEER.

The sample holds many counts of this clonotype. The genes are TRBV5-1 and TRBJ2-5, with a tentative D call TRBD2 (5 bases). Trimming took 5 bases from V and 5 from J, leaving 10 bases between them. Germline V gives CDR1 SGHRS, CDR2 YFSETQ. This CDR3 region has 12 residues. As DNA, the CDR3 is TGCGCCAGCAGATCGGGGATGGAGACCCAGTACTTC. Translating it yields CASRSGMETQYF.

The rearrangement joins TRBV24-1 to TRBJ2-1; 8 positions match TRBD2. The CDR3 length is 15 residues. Germline CDR1 reads KGHDR; CDR2 reads SFDVKD. V was clipped by 4 bases and J by 8 bases; unmatched bases: 9. The CDR3 DNA is TGTGCCACCAGTGACCCTCGGGGGGGCGGGGATGAGCAGTTCTTC. It yields the protein CATSDPRGGGDEQFF.

This clonotype was detected ten times or more. The chain links TRBV5-1 to TRBJ2-2; D perhaps matches TRBD2 (7 bases). The V end lost 0 bases, the J end lost 7 bases, and 13 bases lay between the germline ends. Germline V CDR1 and CDR2: SGHRS, YFSETQ. The CDR3 spans 15 residues. CDR3 amino acids: CASSLVSGGNGELFF. The CDR3 nucleotides are TGCGCCAGCAGCTTGGTGTCGGGGGGCAACGGGGAGCTGTTTTTT.

This clonotype appeared many times. The CDR3 DNA sequence: TGTGCCAGCAGTTTAAATGCGGGACACACAGATACGCAGTATTTT. Protein product: CASSLNAGHTDTQYF. This sequence joins TRBV12-3 or TRBV12-4 and TRBJ2-3, with D perhaps being TRBD1 or TRBD2 (6 bases each). The CDR3 is made up of 15 amino acids. V was clipped by 2 bases and J by 2 bases, with 11 bases between them.

This clonotype was found a few times. The V and J genes are TRBV7-9 and TRBJ1-1, with D perhaps matching TRBD1 (5 bases). Per the germline V gene, CDR1 is SEHNR and CDR2 is FQNEAQ (reference sequence). This CDR3 is 15 amino acids long. V was pared by 5 bases and J by 5 bases, with 18 bases between. CDR3 nucleotide sequence: TGTGCCAGCAGCCCCTCGGGGATGGGGGGAACTGAAGCTTTCTTT. Its protein product is CASSPSGMGGTEAFF.

This clonotype was found once. A much more abundant neighbour one base away suggests this may be a read error. The rearrangement joins TRBV7-9 to TRBJ2-3; D remains unclear. Germline CDR1 SEHNR, CDR2 FQNEAQ (reference sequence). The CDR3 loop spans 15 amino acids. CDR3 amino acids: CASSLGSVSTNTQYF. CDR3 nucleotide sequence: TGTGCCAGCAGCCTGGGGTCCGTTAGCACAAATACGCAGTATTTT.

This clonotype was detected ten times or more. V usage is TRBV29-1 and J usage is TRBJ2-3; 7 bases fit TRBD2. The germline V gene encodes CDR1 SQVTM and CDR2 ANQGSEA. The CDR3 spans 14 residues. Trimming at V came to 3 bases and at J to 6 bases, leaving 9 bases not matched to a gene. CDR3 sequence (DNA): TGCAGCGTTGAGATGGCAGTCGGGGGGGATACGCAGTATTTT. Residues: CSVEMAVGGDTQYF.

V gene TRBV12-3 or TRBV12-4 combines with J gene TRBJ1-5; 8 nucleotides line up with TRBD1. The CDR3 is made up of 15 amino acids. V dropped 6 bases and J dropped 0; count of bases not matched to a gene: 4. CDR3: CASRRQGPSNQPQHF. In DNA, the CDR3 is TGTGCCAGCAGACGACAGGGGCCTAGCAATCAGCCCCAGCATTTT.

The sample holds a few counts of this clonotype. The V and J genes are TRBV7-3 and TRBJ2-2; D is perhaps TRBD1 or TRBD2 (5 bases each). Germline V lookup: CDR1 SGHTA, CDR2 FQGTGA. The V end lost 1 base, the J end lost 7 bases, and 16 bases lay between the germline ends. The CDR3 runs to 16 residues. CDR3 nucleotide sequence: TGTGCCAGCAGCTTAAGGGACCTTCGGTTGGGCGGGGAGCTGTTTTTT. Its translation: CASSLRDLRLGGELFF.

The V gene is TRBV10-3, the J gene TRBJ1-1, with a weak D call TRBD1 (5 bases). The CDR3 is made up of 14 amino acids. The germline V gene encodes CDR1 ENHRY and CDR2 SYGVKD. The V gene lost 11 bases and the J gene lost 1 base, with 17 bases spanning the gap. CDR3 coding DNA: TGTGCCGCAGCGTGGACAAACCCGAACACTGAAGCTTTCTTT. It translates to CAAAWTNPNTEAFF.

This clonotype occurred many times. J is TRBJ1-4 and V is TRBV7-2; D gene ambiguous. CDR1 and CDR2 from the germline V gene are SGHTA and FQGNSA. The CDR3 runs 14 residues. Deletions cut 3 bases from V and 10 bases from J, with 15 bases between. CDR3 amino acids: CASSFRSVGRKLFF. CDR3 coding DNA: TGTGCCAGCAGCTTTCGATCCGTGGGCAGAAAACTGTTTTTT.

This clonotype has only a few counts. This chain joins TRBV5-4 and TRBJ1-2; perhaps TRBD1 as D (5 bases). The CDR3 contains 13 residues. Germline assignment: CDR1 SGHNT and CDR2 YYREEE (reference sequence). Trimming took 4 bases from V and 10 from J, leaving 17 bases between them. The chain's CDR3 is CASSQGRDGHYTF. CDR3 coding DNA: TGTGCCAGCAGCCAGGGCCGGGACGGACACTACACCTTC.

This clonotype was observed many times. The rearrangement uses TRBV5-1 and TRBJ1-2; tentatively, D is TRBD1 (5 bases). The length of the CDR3 is 15 residues. CDR1 is SGHRS, CDR2 YFSETQ, per germline. With 4 bases removed from V and 3 bases from J, the gap between germline ends came to 16 bases. As DNA, the CDR3 is TGCGCCAGCAGCCCGGGAGGGCAGGGTCACTATGGCTACACCTTC. As protein: CASSPGGQGHYGYTF.

This clonotype was detected many times. This chain uses TRBV20-1 with TRBJ1-2, with D maybe TRBD1 (5 bases). CDR1 DFQATT and CDR2 SNEGSKA come from the germline V gene (reference sequence). V shed 5 bases and J shed 2 bases, with 15 bases lying between them. CDR3 size: 14 residues. The CDR3, as DNA: TGCAGTGCTGGGGGTGGGTCGGGCAACTATGGCTACACCTTC. The encoded protein is CSAGGGSGNYGYTF.

This clonotype occurred many times. The genes are TRBV7-2 and TRBJ2-7; tentative D call: TRBD1 (7 bases). The V end lost 3 bases, the J end lost 1 base, and 13 bases lay between the germline ends. Germline V gene sequence: CDR1 SGHTA, CDR2 FQGNSA. There are 15 residues in the CDR3. Here the CDR3 DNA reads TGTGCCAGCAGCTTTCGACAGGGAGGATCCTACGAGCAGTACTTC. Its translation is CASSFRQGGSYEQYF.

The rearrangement uses TRBV20-1 and TRBJ1-3, with D uncertain. Trimming took 5 bases from V and 0 from J, leaving 8 bases between them. CDR1 is DFQATT, CDR2 SNEGSKA, per germline (reference sequence). This CDR3 has 13 residues. In DNA, the CDR3 is TGCAGTGCTCGGGAGTTCTCTGGAAACACCATATATTTT. As protein: CSAREFSGNTIYF.

Only a few counts were recorded for this clonotype. In nucleotides, the CDR3 is TGTGCCAGCAGTCACAGGGCTGGGGGGCCCCAGCATTTT. It yields the protein CASSHRAGGPQHF. This chain links TRBV6-2 or TRBV6-3 with TRBJ1-5, with TRBD1 as a possible D gene (6 bases). Trimming cost V 5 bases and J 9 bases, with 14 bases left between them. The length of the CDR3 is 13 residues. The germline V gene has CDR1 MNHEY and CDR2 SVGEGT.